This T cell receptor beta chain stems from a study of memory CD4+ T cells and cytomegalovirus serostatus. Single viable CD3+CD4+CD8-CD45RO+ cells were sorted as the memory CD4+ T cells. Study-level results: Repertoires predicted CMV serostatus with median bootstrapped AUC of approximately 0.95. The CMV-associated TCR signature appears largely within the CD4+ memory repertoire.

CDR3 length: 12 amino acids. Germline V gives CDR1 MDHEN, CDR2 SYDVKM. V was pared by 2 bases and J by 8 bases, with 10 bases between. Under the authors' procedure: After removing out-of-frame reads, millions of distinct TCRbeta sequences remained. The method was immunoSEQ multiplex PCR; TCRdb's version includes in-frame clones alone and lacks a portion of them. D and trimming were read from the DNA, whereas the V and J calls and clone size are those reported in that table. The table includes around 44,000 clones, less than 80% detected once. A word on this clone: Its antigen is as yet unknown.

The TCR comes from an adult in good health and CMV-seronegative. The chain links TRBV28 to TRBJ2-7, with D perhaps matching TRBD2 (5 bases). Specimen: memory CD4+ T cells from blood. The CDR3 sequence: CASSLRELQQYF. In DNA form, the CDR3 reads TGTGCCAGCAGTTTAAGGGAGTTGCAGCAGTACTTC.